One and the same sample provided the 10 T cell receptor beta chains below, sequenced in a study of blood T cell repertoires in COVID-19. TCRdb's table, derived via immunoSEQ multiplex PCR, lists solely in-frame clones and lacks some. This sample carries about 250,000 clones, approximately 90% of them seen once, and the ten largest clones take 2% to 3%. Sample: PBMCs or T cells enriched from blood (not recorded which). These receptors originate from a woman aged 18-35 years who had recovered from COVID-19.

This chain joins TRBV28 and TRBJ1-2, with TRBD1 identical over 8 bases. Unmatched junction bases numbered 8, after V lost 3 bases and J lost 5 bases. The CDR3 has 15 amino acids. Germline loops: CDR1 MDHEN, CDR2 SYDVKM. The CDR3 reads CASSLDRAFWYGYTF. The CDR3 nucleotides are TGTGCCAGCAGTTTGGACAGGGCATTTTGGTATGGCTACACCTTC.

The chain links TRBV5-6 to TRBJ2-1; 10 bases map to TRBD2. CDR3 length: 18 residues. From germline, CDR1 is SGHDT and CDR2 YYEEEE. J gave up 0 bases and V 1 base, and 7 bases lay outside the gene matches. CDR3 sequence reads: CASSLLAGARSSYNEQFF. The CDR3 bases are TGTGCCAGCAGCTTGCTAGCGGGGGCCCGAAGCTCCTACAATGAGCAGTTCTTC.

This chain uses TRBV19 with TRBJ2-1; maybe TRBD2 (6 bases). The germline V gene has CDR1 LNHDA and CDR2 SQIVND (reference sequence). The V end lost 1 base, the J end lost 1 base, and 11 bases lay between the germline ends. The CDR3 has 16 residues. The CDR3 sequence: CASSIGAGGSYNEQFF. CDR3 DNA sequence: TGTGCCAGTAGTATAGGTGCCGGGGGTTCCTACAATGAGCAGTTCTTC.

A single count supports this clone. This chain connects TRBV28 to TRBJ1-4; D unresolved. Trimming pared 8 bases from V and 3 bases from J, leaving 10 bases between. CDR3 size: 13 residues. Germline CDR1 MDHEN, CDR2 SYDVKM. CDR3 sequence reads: CASQIRANEKLFF. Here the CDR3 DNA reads TGTGCCAGCCAAATTCGCGCTAATGAAAAACTGTTTTTT. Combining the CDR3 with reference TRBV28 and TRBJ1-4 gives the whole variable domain DVKVTQSSRYLVKRTGEKVFLECVQDMDHENMFWYRQDPGLGLRLIYFSYDVKMKEKGDIPEGYSVSREKKERFSLILESASTNQTSMYLCASQIRANEKLFFGSGTQLSVL.

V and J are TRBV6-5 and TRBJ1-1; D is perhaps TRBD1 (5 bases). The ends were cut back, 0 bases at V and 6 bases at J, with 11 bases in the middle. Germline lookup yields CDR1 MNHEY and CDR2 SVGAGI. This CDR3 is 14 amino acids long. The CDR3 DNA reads TGTGCCAGCAGTTACTCCAGTGGAGGGGCTGAAGCTTTCTTT. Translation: CASSYSSGGAEAFF.

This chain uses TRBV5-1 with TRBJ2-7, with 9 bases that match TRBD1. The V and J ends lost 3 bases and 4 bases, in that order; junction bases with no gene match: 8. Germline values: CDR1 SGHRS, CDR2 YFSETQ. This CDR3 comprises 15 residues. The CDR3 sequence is CASSSLQGARYEQYF. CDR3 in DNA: TGCGCCAGCAGCTCTCTACAGGGGGCGAGATACGAGCAGTACTTC.

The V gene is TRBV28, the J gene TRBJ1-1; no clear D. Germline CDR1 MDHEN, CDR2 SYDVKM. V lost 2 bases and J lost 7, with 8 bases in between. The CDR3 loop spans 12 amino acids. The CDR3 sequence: CASSLDRGEAFF. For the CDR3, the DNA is TGTGCCAGCAGTTTAGATCGGGGTGAAGCTTTCTTT.

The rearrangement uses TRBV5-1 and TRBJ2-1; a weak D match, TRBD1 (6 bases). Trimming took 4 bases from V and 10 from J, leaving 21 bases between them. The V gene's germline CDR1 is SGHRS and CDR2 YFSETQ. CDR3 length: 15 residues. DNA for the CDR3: TGCGCCAGCAGCACGGCAGGGGCCTCTATCGGGGAGCAGTTCTTC. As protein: CASSTAGASIGEQFF. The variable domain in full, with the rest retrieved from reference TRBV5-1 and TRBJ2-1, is KAGVTQTPRYLIKTRGQQVTLSCSPISGHRSVSWYQQTPGQGLQFLFEYFSETQRNKGNFPGRFSGRQFSNSRSEMNVSTLELGDSALYLCASSTAGASIGEQFFGPGTRLTVL.

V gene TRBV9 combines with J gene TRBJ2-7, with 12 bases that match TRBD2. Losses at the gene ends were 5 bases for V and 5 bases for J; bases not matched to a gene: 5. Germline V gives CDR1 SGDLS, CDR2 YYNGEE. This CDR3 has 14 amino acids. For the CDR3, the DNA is TGTGCCAGCAGTCCTAGCGGGGGGGCAAACGAGCAGTACTTC. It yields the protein CASSPSGGANEQYF.

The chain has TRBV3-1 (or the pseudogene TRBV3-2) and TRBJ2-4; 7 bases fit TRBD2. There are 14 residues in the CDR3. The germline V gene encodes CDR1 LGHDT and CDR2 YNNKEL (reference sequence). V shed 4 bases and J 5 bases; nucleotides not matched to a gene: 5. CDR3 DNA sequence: TGTGCCAGCAGCCTCGGGGGGAAGGAAAACATTCAGTACTTC. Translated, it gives CASSLGGKENIQYF.